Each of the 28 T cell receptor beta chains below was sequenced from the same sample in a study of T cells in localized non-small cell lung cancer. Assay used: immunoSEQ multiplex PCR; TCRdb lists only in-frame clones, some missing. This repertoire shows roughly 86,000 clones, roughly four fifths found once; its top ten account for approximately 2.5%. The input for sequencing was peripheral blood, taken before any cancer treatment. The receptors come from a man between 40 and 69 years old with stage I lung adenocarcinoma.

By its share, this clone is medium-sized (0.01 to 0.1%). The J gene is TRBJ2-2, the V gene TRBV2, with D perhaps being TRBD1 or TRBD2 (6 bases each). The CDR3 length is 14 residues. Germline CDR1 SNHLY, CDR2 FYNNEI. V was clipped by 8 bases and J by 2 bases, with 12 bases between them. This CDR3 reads CASLRGDNTGELFF. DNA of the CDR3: TGTGCCAGCCTGAGGGGGGATAACACCGGGGAGCTGTTTTTT.

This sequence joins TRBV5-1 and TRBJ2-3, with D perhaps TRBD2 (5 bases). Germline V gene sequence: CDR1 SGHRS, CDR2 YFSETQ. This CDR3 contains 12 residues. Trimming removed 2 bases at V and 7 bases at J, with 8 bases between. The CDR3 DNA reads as TGCGCCAGCAGCTTCGAGGGTAATACGCAGTATTTT. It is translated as CASSFEGNTQYF.

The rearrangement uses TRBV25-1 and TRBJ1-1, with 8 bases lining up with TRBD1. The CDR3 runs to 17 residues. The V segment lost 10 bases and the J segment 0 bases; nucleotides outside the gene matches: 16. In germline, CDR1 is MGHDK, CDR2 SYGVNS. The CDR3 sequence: CATFPLQGAGLNTEAFF. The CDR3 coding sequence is TGTGCCACCTTCCCCCTCCAGGGGGCCGGGCTGAACACTGAAGCTTTCTTT.

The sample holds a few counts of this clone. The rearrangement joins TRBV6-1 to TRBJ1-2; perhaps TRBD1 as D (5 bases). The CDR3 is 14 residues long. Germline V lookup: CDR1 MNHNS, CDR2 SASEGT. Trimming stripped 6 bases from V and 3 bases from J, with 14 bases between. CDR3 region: CASRTPGRDYGYTF. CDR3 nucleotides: TGTGCCAGCAGGACCCCGGGACGCGACTATGGCTACACCTTC.

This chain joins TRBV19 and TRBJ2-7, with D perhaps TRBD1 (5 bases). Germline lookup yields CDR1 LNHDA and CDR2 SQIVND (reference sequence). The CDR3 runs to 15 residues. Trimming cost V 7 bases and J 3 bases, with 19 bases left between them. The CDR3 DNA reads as TGTGCCAGTACACAGAGGTTGCAGGGCGGCTACGAGCAGTACTTC. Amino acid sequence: CASTQRLQGGYEQYF.

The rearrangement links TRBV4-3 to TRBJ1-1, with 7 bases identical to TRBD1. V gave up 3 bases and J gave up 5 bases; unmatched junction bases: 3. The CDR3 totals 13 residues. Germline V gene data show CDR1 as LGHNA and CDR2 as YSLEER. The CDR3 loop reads CASSHRGGTEAFF. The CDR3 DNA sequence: TGCGCCAGCAGCCACAGGGGGGGGACTGAAGCTTTCTTT.

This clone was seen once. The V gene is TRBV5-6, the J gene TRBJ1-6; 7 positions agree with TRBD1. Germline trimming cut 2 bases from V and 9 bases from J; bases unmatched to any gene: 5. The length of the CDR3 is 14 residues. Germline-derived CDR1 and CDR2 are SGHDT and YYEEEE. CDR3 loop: CASSFDRDPSPLHF. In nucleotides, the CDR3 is TGTGCCAGCAGCTTCGACAGGGATCCTTCACCCCTCCACTTT.

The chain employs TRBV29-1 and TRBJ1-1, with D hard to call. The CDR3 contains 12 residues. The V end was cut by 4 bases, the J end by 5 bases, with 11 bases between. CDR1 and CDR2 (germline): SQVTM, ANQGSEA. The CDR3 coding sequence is TGCAGCGTTGGGCAAACGGGGACTGAAGCTTTCTTT. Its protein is CSVGQTGTEAFF.

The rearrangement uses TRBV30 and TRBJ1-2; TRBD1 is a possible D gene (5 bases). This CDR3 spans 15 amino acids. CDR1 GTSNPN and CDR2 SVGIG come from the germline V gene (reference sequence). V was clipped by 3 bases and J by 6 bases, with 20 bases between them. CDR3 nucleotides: TGTGCCTGGAGCCCTAACAGGCGCCGGGGTGATGGCTACACCTTC. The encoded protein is CAWSPNRRRGDGYTF.

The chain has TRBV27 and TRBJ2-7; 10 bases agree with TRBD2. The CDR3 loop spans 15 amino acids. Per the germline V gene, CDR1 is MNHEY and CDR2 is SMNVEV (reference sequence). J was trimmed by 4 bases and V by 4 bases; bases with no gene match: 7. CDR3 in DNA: TGTGCCAGCAGTTCCTCCAGCGGGGGGGCTTACGAGCAGTACTTC. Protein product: CASSSSSGGAYEQYF.

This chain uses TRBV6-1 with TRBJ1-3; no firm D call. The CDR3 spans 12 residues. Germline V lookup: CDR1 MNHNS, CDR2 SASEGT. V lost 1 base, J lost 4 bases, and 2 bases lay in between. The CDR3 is CASSEVGNTIYF. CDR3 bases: TGTGCCAGCAGTGAAGTGGGAAACACCATATATTTT.

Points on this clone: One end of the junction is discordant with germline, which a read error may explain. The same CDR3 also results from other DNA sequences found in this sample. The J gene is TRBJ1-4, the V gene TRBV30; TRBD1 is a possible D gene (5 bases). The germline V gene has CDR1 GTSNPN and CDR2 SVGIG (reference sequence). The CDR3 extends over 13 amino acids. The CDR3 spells CAWSVDRGEKLFF. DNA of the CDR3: TGCGCCTGGAGTGTAGACAGAGGTGAAAAACTGTTTTTT.

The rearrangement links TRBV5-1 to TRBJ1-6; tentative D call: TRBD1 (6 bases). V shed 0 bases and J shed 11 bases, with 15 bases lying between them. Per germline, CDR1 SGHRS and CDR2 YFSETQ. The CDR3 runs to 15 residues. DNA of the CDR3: TGCGCCAGCAGCTTGGGGGGGCAGGGGACGACACCCCTCCACTTT. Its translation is CASSLGGQGTTPLHF.

The CDR3 is CASSGPISGSNEQFF. In DNA, the CDR3 is TGTGCCAGCAGTGGTCCAATTAGCGGGAGTAATGAGCAGTTCTTC. The chain combines TRBV27 with TRBJ2-1; the match to TRBD2 covers 9 bases. J was trimmed by 7 bases and V by 5 bases; bases with no gene match: 9. The CDR3 covers 15 residues. Germline lookup yields CDR1 MNHEY and CDR2 SMNVEV (reference sequence).

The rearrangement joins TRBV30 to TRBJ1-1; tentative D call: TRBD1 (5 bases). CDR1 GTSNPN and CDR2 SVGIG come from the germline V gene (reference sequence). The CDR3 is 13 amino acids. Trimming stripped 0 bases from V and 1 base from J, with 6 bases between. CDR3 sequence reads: CAWSVQANTEAFF. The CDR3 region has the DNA TGTGCCTGGAGTGTACAGGCGAACACTGAAGCTTTCTTT.

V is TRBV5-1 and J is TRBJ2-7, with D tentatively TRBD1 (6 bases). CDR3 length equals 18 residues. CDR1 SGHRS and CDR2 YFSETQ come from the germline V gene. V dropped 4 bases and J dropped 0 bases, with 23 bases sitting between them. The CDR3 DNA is TGCGCCAGCAGCCATGGCACTCAGGGGACCCATTTCTCCTACGAGCAGTACTTC. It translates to CASSHGTQGTHFSYEQYF.

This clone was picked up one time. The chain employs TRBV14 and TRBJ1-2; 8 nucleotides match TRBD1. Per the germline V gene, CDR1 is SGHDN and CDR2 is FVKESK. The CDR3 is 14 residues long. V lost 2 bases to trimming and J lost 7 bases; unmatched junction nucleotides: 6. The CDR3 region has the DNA TGTGCCAGCAGCCAAATGGACAGGGCGGGTGGCTACACCTTC. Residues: CASSQMDRAGGYTF.

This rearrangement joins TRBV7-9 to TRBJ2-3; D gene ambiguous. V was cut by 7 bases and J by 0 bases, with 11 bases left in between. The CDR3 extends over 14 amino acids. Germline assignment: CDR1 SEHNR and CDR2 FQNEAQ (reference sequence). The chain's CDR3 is CASIESTSTDTQYF. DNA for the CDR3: TGTGCCAGCATTGAGTCCACTAGCACAGATACGCAGTATTTT.

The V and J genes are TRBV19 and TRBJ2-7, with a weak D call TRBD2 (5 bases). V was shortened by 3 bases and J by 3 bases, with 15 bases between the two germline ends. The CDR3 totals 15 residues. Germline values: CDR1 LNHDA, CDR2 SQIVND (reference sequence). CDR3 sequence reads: CASSIGFGLDYEQYF. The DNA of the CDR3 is TGTGCCAGTAGTATCGGATTCGGACTTGACTACGAGCAGTACTTC.

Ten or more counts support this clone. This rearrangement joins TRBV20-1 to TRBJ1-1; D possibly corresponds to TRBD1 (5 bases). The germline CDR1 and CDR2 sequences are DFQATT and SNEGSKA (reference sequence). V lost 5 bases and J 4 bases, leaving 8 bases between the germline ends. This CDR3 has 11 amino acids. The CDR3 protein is CSAHRITEAFF. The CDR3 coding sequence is TGCAGTGCTCACAGGATCACTGAAGCTTTCTTT.

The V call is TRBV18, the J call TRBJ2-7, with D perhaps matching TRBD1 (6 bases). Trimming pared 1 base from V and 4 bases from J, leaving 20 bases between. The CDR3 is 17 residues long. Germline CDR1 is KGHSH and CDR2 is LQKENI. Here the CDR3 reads CASSPRSGAAQGYEQYF. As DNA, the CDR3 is TGTGCCAGCTCACCACGGTCAGGGGCCGCGCAGGGATACGAGCAGTACTTC.

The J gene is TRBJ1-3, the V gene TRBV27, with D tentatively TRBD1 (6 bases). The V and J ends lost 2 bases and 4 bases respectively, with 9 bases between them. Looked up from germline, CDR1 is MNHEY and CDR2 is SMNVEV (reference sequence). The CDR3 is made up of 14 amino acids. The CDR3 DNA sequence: TGTGCCAGCAGTTTAGGGACACCAGGAAACACCATATATTTT. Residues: CASSLGTPGNTIYF.

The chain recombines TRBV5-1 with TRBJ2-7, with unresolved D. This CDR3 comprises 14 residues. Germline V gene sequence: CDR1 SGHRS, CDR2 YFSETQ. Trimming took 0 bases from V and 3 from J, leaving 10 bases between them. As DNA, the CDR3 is TGCGCCAGCAGCTTGGGTCTGGGGATCTACGAGCAGTACTTC. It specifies CASSLGLGIYEQYF. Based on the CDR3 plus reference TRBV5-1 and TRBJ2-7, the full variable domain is KAGVTQTPRYLIKTRGQQVTLSCSPISGHRSVSWYQQTPGQGLQFLFEYFSETQRNKGNFPGRFSGRQFSNSRSEMNVSTLELGDSALYLCASSLGLGIYEQYFGPGTRLTVT.

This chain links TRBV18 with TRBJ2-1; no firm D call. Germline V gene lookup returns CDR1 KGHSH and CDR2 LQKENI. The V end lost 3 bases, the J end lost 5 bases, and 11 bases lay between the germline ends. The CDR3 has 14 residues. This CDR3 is CASSPLTRNNEQFF. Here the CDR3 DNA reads TGTGCCAGCTCACCTTTGACAAGGAACAATGAGCAGTTCTTC.

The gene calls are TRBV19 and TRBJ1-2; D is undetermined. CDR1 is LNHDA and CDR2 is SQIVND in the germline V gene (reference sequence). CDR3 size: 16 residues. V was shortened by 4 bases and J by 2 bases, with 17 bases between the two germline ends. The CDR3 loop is CASSRRWSGANYGYTF. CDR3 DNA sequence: TGTGCCAGTAGTAGGCGTTGGTCCGGCGCGAACTATGGCTACACCTTC.

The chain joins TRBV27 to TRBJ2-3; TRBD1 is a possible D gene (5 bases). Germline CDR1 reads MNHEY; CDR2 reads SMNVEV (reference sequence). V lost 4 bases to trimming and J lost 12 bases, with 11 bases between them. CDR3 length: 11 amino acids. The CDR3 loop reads CASSSGILQYF. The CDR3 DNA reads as TGTGCCAGCAGTTCAGGGATCCTCCAGTATTTT.

In DNA, the CDR3 is TGTGCCAGCAGCTTAGAGGGTTCAACTAATGAAAAACTGTTTTTT. Translated, it gives CASSLEGSTNEKLFF. The chain recombines TRBV7-9 with TRBJ1-4; D is uncertain. CDR3 length equals 15 residues. The germline V gene has CDR1 SEHNR and CDR2 FQNEAQ (reference sequence). V was clipped by 1 base and J by 0 bases, with 6 bases between them.

For the CDR3, the DNA is TGTGCCAGCAGTCCGCGGACCACCCCCAATGAGCAGTTCTTC. Its protein product is CASSPRTTPNEQFF. The chain joins TRBV6-1 to TRBJ2-1; D is uncertain. V shed 5 bases and J shed 6 bases, with 14 bases lying between them. The CDR3 has 14 residues. The germline gives CDR1 MNHNS, CDR2 SASEGT.